These T cell receptor beta chains were read from a single sample in a study of blood T cell repertoires in COVID-19. Clones were sequenced by immunoSEQ multiplex PCR, and TCRdb holds only the in-frame ones, with some missing. The profile shows some 42,000 clones, about 82% of them singletons. What was sequenced was peripheral blood. Every receptor here comes from a middle-aged man with active COVID-19. The CDR3 runs from the conserved cysteine through the conserved F or W. The order of the fields is CDR3 protein, CDR3 DNA, D gene, clone size, V gene, J gene. D genes are given only for firm matches. Rows may omit the clone size; those that give it use once, few, many or a size class.

CDR3: CASSFSVRSPGTRRIYEQYF
DNA: TGTGCCAGCAGCTTTTCCGTTCGTTCTCCTGGGACTAGGAGAATTTACGAGCAGTACTTC
D: TRBD2
size: few
V: TRBV5-5
J: TRBJ2-7

CDR3: CASSVLAGPYEQYF
DNA: TGTGCCAGCAGCGTTCTAGCGGGTCCCTACGAGCAGTACTTC
D: TRBD2
size: .
V: TRBV9
J: TRBJ2-7

CDR3: CASTGRGSNEKLFF
DNA: TGTGCCAGCACGGGGAGGGGATCTAATGAAAAACTGTTTTTT
D: .
size: .
V: TRBV2
J: TRBJ1-4

CDR3: CASSLGTGGSNQPQHF
DNA: TGCGCCAGCAGCCTTGGGACAGGGGGGAGCAATCAGCCCCAGCATTTT
D: TRBD1
size: .
V: TRBV5-1
J: TRBJ1-5

CDR3: CSVENRQETQYF
DNA: TGCAGCGTTGAGAACAGACAAGAGACCCAGTACTTC
D: .
size: few
V: TRBV29-1
J: TRBJ2-5

CDR3: CASSSKTSVDEQFF
DNA: TGTGCCAGCAGCTCCAAGACTAGCGTCGATGAGCAGTTCTTC
D: TRBD2
size: .
V: TRBV7-3
J: TRBJ2-1

CDR3: CASSLEHRAGNTIYF
DNA: TGTGCCAGCAGCTTAGAGCACAGAGCTGGAAACACCATATATTTT
D: .
size: .
V: TRBV7-3
J: TRBJ1-3

CDR3: CASSLAGTGIRNEQFF
DNA: TGCGCCAGCAGCTTGGCCGGGACAGGGATTCGCAATGAGCAGTTCTTC
D: TRBD1
size: .
V: TRBV5-1
J: TRBJ2-1

CDR3: CASSPTGAYGYTF
DNA: TGTGCCAGCAGTCCAACAGGGGCCTATGGCTACACCTTC
D: TRBD1
size: .
V: TRBV28
J: TRBJ1-2

CDR3: CASSAGRAFF
DNA: TGTGCCAGCAGCGCAGGGCGAGCTTTCTTT
D: .
size: .
V: TRBV28
J: TRBJ1-1

CDR3: CASRSSILRGSPLHF
DNA: TGTGCCAGCAGAAGCAGTATTTTGAGAGGGTCACCCCTCCACTTT
D: .
size: .
V: TRBV6-4
J: TRBJ1-6

CDR3: CAISANTGQNSNQPQHF
DNA: TGTGCCATCAGTGCGAATACCGGACAGAATAGCAATCAGCCCCAGCATTTT
D: .
size: once
V: TRBV10-3
J: TRBJ1-5

CDR3: CASSLQGVVGAFF
DNA: TGTGCCAGCAGCCTACAGGGGGTAGTTGGAGCTTTCTTT
D: TRBD1
size: .
V: TRBV5-8
J: TRBJ1-1

CDR3: CASSYAGEQFF
DNA: TGTGCCAGCAGCTACGCAGGAGAGCAGTTCTTC
D: .
size: .
V: TRBV6-5
J: TRBJ2-1

CDR3: CASRDKSYEQYF
DNA: TGTGCCAGCAGGGACAAGTCCTACGAGCAGTACTTC
D: .
size: .
V: TRBV6-5
J: TRBJ2-7

CDR3: CASSEVQGFSGNTIYF
DNA: TGTGCCAGCAGTGAGGTGCAGGGGTTCTCTGGAAACACCATATATTTT
D: .
size: .
V: TRBV28
J: TRBJ1-3

CDR3: CASRPSGGGADGTQYF
DNA: TGTGCCAGTAGGCCGTCAGGCGGGGGGGCGGATGGGACCCAGTACTTC
D: TRBD2
size: .
V: TRBV19
J: TRBJ2-5

CDR3: CASSQGLNTEAFF
DNA: TGTGCCAGCAGTCAGGGTTTGAACACTGAAGCTTTCTTT
D: .
size: .
V: TRBV2
J: TRBJ1-1

CDR3: CASRLTRGGCTEAFF
DNA: TGCGCCAGCAGATTAACCCGTGGGGGGTGCACTGAAGCTTTCTTT
D: .
size: .
V: TRBV10-1
J: TRBJ1-1

CDR3: CASSSTSGSYEQYF
DNA: TGTGCCAGCAGCAGTACTAGCGGGAGTTACGAGCAGTACTTC
D: TRBD2
size: .
V: TRBV11-2
J: TRBJ2-7

CDR3: CASETGAGGTQYF
DNA: TGTGCCAGTGAAACAGGGGCGGGTGGGACCCAGTACTTC
D: TRBD1
size: .
V: TRBV19
J: TRBJ2-5

CDR3: CAWSVTGDLEAFF
DNA: TGTGCCTGGAGTGTAACAGGGGATCTTGAAGCTTTCTTT
D: TRBD1
size: .
V: TRBV30
J: TRBJ1-1

CDR3: CASSLQGSEAFF
DNA: TGTGCCAGCAGCTTGCAGGGGAGTGAAGCTTTCTTT
D: .
size: .
V: TRBV11-3
J: TRBJ1-1

CDR3: CASSHSLAGGNEQFF
DNA: TGTGCCAGCAGCCACAGTCTAGCGGGGGGGAATGAGCAGTTCTTC
D: TRBD2
size: few
V: TRBV3-1/TRBV3-2
J: TRBJ2-1

CDR3: CSASSPSEQFF
DNA: TGCAGTGCTTCCTCGCCCAGTGAGCAGTTCTTC
D: .
size: .
V: TRBV20-1
J: TRBJ2-1

CDR3: CASIPSGGSYEQYF
DNA: TGTGCCAGCATCCCTAGCGGGGGAAGCTACGAGCAGTACTTC
D: TRBD2
size: .
V: TRBV28
J: TRBJ2-7

CDR3: CASSLVGQYTEAFF
DNA: TGTGCCAGCAGCTTAGTTGGACAGTACACTGAAGCTTTCTTT
D: .
size: .
V: TRBV7-9
J: TRBJ1-1

CDR3: CATSGRLKNEQFF
DNA: TGTGCCACCAGTGGCAGGCTGAAAAATGAGCAGTTCTTC
D: .
size: .
V: TRBV24-1
J: TRBJ2-1

CDR3: CAISESYEQFF
DNA: TGTGCCATCAGTGAGTCCTATGAGCAGTTCTTC
D: .
size: .
V: TRBV10-3
J: TRBJ2-1